The sequence of this TCR beta chain was determined in a study of a mutant IDH1 vaccine in newly diagnosed glioma. Study as a whole: At weeks 1, 3, 5, 7, 11, 15, 19 and 23, patients received a vaccination, eight in all. Sex among treated patients split about 62% male, roughly 40% female; mean age was roughly 40 years.

Sequencing used immunoSEQ multiplex PCR; TCRdb keeps in-frame clones, though not all of them. This sample has almost 85,000 clones, with approximately 85% found just once. With regard to this clone: The antigen remains undetermined.

Germline assignment: CDR1 DFQATT and CDR2 SNEGSKA (reference sequence). The CDR3 is made up of 11 amino acids. Time point described: week 23, last vaccination. Every vaccine dose comprised 300 ug of mutant IDH1 20-mer peptide plus topical imiquimod. The sample consisted of PBMCs, taken from a glioma patient whose treatment included an IDH1 peptide vaccine. The chain uses TRBV20-1 and TRBJ2-3; unclear D gene. The receptor was isolated from a man in his thirties or forties with glioma. Some clones in this sample may be carry-over from other donors' samples. The CDR3 DNA sequence: TGCAGCCAAGTAAGGTTGGATACGCAGTATTTT. Amino acids: CSQVRLDTQYF.